The clone carrying this TCR beta chain was observed a handful of times. CDR3 length: 15 amino acids. Per the germline V gene, CDR1 is MGHRA and CDR2 is YSYEKL. Unmatched junction bases numbered 3, after V lost 2 bases and J lost 1 base. The sample is drawn from a study of OX40 agonist ivuxolimab in advanced cancers. Study-level background: Participants averaged about 66 years of age (range roughly 23 to 90) and were 82.7% male.

Clones were read by immunoSEQ multiplex PCR, and TCRdb kept only the in-frame ones, dropping some. The table has around 54,000 clones, 91% seen once. V usage is TRBV4-1 and J usage is TRBJ1-1; 8 bases line up with TRBD1. The origin of this receptor is an adult with an advanced solid tumor such as melanoma, head and neck, liver or kidney cancer. The material sequenced was CD4+ or CD8+ T cells sorted from blood, taken in a trial of the OX40 agonist ivuxolimab. CDR3 in DNA: TGCGCCAGCAGCCAATACCAGGGGGCGAACACTGAAGCTTTCTTT. It translates to CASSQYQGANTEAFF.